This TCR beta chain came from a study of CD8+CD57+ T cells in acquired aplastic anemia. The sequenced patients had an expansion of CD8+CD57+ cells seen by flow cytometry. Profiles of TCR beta VDJ and CDR3 were generated from a genomic DNA template. TCRdb used MiXCR to reprocess the reads, holding one entry per CDR3 protein. This table has about 180,000 distinct CDR3 sequences, 63% appearing once. The receptor comes from a human donor with aplastic anemia. The sequencing sample was made of sorted CD4+, CD8+, or CD8+CD57+ T cells (not recorded which) from PBMCs.

DNA of the CDR3: TGTGCCAGCAGCTTAGGGTGGGACGGCGAGGGGGAGCTGTTTTTT. It translates to CASSLGWDGEGELFF. The chain recombines TRBV7-9 with TRBJ2-2, with D perhaps being TRBD1 or TRBD2 (5 bases each). Trimming pared 1 base from V and 8 bases from J, leaving 14 bases between. CDR3 size: 15 residues. Germline V gene data show CDR1 as SEHNR and CDR2 as FQNEAQ (reference sequence).